The T cell receptor (beta chain) described here comes from a study of T cell changes during pregnancy in multiple sclerosis. Assay: immunoSEQ multiplex PCR; the TCRdb copy retains only in-frame clones and omits some. The sample yields 110,000 or so clones, approximately 95% seen once. The ends were cut back, 3 bases at V and 1 base at J, with 9 bases in the middle. CDR3 length: 15 amino acids. Germline V lookup: CDR1 SEHNR, CDR2 FQNEAQ (reference sequence). Sequencing was performed on peripheral blood, taken before pregnancy. This receptor was obtained from a female donor with multiple sclerosis, enrolled in a pregnancy study. The chain has TRBV7-9 and TRBJ2-2; possibly TRBD2 for D (6 bases). The CDR3 loop reads CASSFRGWNTGELFF. Written as DNA, the CDR3 is TGTGCCAGCAGCTTTCGGGGGTGGAACACCGGGGAGCTGTTTTTT.